This is a list of T cell receptor beta chains from one sample in a study of post-analysis software for immune sequencing data. TCRdb used MiXCR to reprocess the PCR reads, holding one entry per CDR3 protein. The sample includes 700,000 to 800,000 distinct CDR3 sequences, 25% to 30% seen only once; the top ten take under 0.7%. Material for sequencing was blood. The receptors come from a girl aged 5 to 17 with multiple sclerosis. CDR3s include the opening cysteine and the closing phenylalanine or tryptophan. The order of the fields is J gene, V gene, clone size, D gene, CDR3 DNA, CDR3 protein. A D gene is named only where the DNA matches it firmly. The size of a clone is reported for some rows only, either as once, few or many, or as a class for expanded clones.

J gene: TRBJ2-7
V gene: TRBV10-3
clone size: once
D gene: TRBD1
CDR3 DNA: TGTGCCATCAGCCTAGACAGGGAGACCTACGAGCAGTACTTC
CDR3 protein: CAISLDRETYEQYF

J gene: TRBJ1-2
V gene: TRBV7-9
clone size: .
D gene: TRBD1
CDR3 DNA: TGTGCCAGCAGCTTGAAGGGGGCCGATGGCTACACCTTC
CDR3 protein: CASSLKGADGYTF

J gene: TRBJ2-5
V gene: TRBV28
clone size: many
D gene: TRBD1
CDR3 DNA: TGTGCCAGCAGACCAGGGGGAGTGGAGACCCAGTACTTC
CDR3 protein: CASRPGGVETQYF

J gene: TRBJ2-5
V gene: TRBV14
clone size: .
D gene: .
CDR3 DNA: TGTGCCAGCAGCCAACGACGGAGGACGGGGACCCAGTACTTC
CDR3 protein: CASSQRRRTGTQYF

J gene: TRBJ2-1
V gene: TRBV29-1
clone size: many
D gene: TRBD2
CDR3 DNA: TGCAGCGTTGAAGGGGGGACTAGTCTATCCTACAATGAGCAGTTCTTC
CDR3 protein: CSVEGGTSLSYNEQFF

J gene: TRBJ2-4
V gene: TRBV20-1
clone size: few
D gene: .
CDR3 DNA: TGCAGTGCTAGAGGGACAGTCCTAGCCAAAAACATTCAGTACTTC
CDR3 protein: CSARGTVLAKNIQYF

J gene: TRBJ2-1
V gene: TRBV6-5
clone size: .
D gene: .
CDR3 DNA: TGTGCCAGCAGTTACGGTTTGAGGGGCCCCACGGATGAGCAGTTCTTC
CDR3 protein: CASSYGLRGPTDEQFF

J gene: TRBJ2-3
V gene: TRBV20-1
clone size: many
D gene: TRBD1
CDR3 DNA: TGCAGTGCACCCGGACAGGGCAGGAAAGATACGCAGTATTTT
CDR3 protein: CSAPGQGRKDTQYF

J gene: TRBJ1-1
V gene: TRBV27
clone size: .
D gene: .
CDR3 DNA: TGTGCCAGCAGTCAACTGGTGGTGGCGAACACTGAAGCTTTCTTT
CDR3 protein: CASSQLVVANTEAFF

J gene: TRBJ2-5
V gene: TRBV3-1
clone size: .
D gene: .
CDR3 DNA: TGTGCCAGCAGCCAATTTCGAGGAGAGACCCAGTACTTC
CDR3 protein: CASSQFRGETQYF

J gene: TRBJ2-3
V gene: TRBV6-6
clone size: .
D gene: .
CDR3 DNA: TGTGCCAGCAGTTACCCGGCTCGCGGGAGCACAGATACGCAGTATTTT
CDR3 protein: CASSYPARGSTDTQYF

J gene: TRBJ2-7
V gene: TRBV7-9
clone size: few
D gene: .
CDR3 DNA: TGTGCCAGCAGCTTAGGGGGCCAGACCTACGAGCAGTACTTC
CDR3 protein: CASSLGGQTYEQYF

J gene: TRBJ1-2
V gene: TRBV20-1
clone size: few
D gene: TRBD1
CDR3 DNA: TGCAGTGCTAGAGATCCTGTAGGCAGGGGGAGAGGTGGCTACACCTTC
CDR3 protein: CSARDPVGRGRGGYTF

J gene: TRBJ2-3
V gene: TRBV28
clone size: .
D gene: .
CDR3 DNA: TGTGCCAGCAGTTTAATAGCCCGCACAGATACGCAGTATTTT
CDR3 protein: CASSLIARTDTQYF

J gene: TRBJ2-1
V gene: TRBV7-7
clone size: many
D gene: .
CDR3 DNA: TGTGCCAGCAGCTTAGGGGCTAGCGCCTACAATGAGCAGTTCTTC
CDR3 protein: CASSLGASAYNEQFF

J gene: TRBJ2-1
V gene: TRBV12-3/TRBV12-4
clone size: few
D gene: .
CDR3 DNA: TGTGCCAGCAGTCTCATATTTGGGCTGACCCCGGACAATGAGCAGTTCTTC
CDR3 protein: CASSLIFGLTPDNEQFF

J gene: TRBJ2-5
V gene: TRBV7-9
clone size: .
D gene: TRBD2
CDR3 DNA: TGTGCCAGCAGCTCGAGACTAGCGGGAGTACAGGAGACCCAGTACTTC
CDR3 protein: CASSSRLAGVQETQYF

J gene: TRBJ2-7
V gene: TRBV7-2
clone size: .
D gene: TRBD2
CDR3 DNA: TGTGCCAGCAGCTCCTTGGTGCGGGAGTCCTACGAGCAGTACTTC
CDR3 protein: CASSSLVRESYEQYF

J gene: TRBJ2-7
V gene: TRBV20-1
clone size: few
D gene: .
CDR3 DNA: TGCAGTGCTAGGGACCCGGACGCCCCAAAGATCTACGAGCAGTACTTC
CDR3 protein: CSARDPDAPKIYEQYF

J gene: TRBJ2-5
V gene: TRBV5-6
clone size: few
D gene: .
CDR3 DNA: TGTGCCAGCAGCCCCGAACCCGGGGCGGAGACCCAGTACTTC
CDR3 protein: CASSPEPGAETQYF

J gene: TRBJ1-5
V gene: TRBV20-1
clone size: few
D gene: .
CDR3 DNA: TGCAGTGCTCGGGACGTGGGCAATCAGCCCCAGCATTTT
CDR3 protein: CSARDVGNQPQHF

J gene: TRBJ2-3
V gene: TRBV20-1
clone size: few
D gene: .
CDR3 DNA: TGCAGTGCTCGACCCTTAAGCACAGATACGCAGTATTTT
CDR3 protein: CSARPLSTDTQYF

J gene: TRBJ2-7
V gene: TRBV20-1
clone size: .
D gene: TRBD2
CDR3 DNA: TGCAGTGGCGTGTGGGGGGGGTTCTACGAGCAGTACTTC
CDR3 protein: CSGVWGGFYEQYF

J gene: TRBJ2-1
V gene: TRBV20-1
clone size: few
D gene: .
CDR3 DNA: TGCAGTGCTAGAGGGGTGCTAGCAACCTACAATGAGCAGTTCTTC
CDR3 protein: CSARGVLATYNEQFF

J gene: TRBJ2-5
V gene: TRBV7-3
clone size: few
D gene: TRBD2
CDR3 DNA: TGTGCCAGCACCCTGGGGAGCGGGGAACAAGAGACCCAGTACTTC
CDR3 protein: CASTLGSGEQETQYF

J gene: TRBJ1-2
V gene: TRBV27
clone size: .
D gene: .
CDR3 DNA: TGTGCCAGCAGTTACCTCCCTCTTAGAGGCTACACCTTC
CDR3 protein: CASSYLPLRGYTF

J gene: TRBJ1-2
V gene: TRBV27
clone size: few
D gene: .
CDR3 DNA: TGTGCCAGCAGTTTATCGGGGCAGCTCCAGGATAGTTATGGCTACACCTTC
CDR3 protein: CASSLSGQLQDSYGYTF

J gene: TRBJ1-6
V gene: TRBV4-1
clone size: .
D gene: .
CDR3 DNA: TGCGCCAGCAGCCAAGATCCCCGCGTGTCACCCCTCCACTTT
CDR3 protein: CASSQDPRVSPLHF

J gene: TRBJ1-5
V gene: TRBV4-1
clone size: many
D gene: TRBD1
CDR3 DNA: TGCGCCAGCAGCCAGCATACAGGGGAGAGGGATCAGCCCCAGCATTTT
CDR3 protein: CASSQHTGERDQPQHF

J gene: TRBJ1-2
V gene: TRBV11-2
clone size: .
D gene: .
CDR3 DNA: TGTGCCAGCAGAGTACCGGGCTCCATGAACTATGGCTTCACCTTC
CDR3 protein: CASRVPGSMNYGFTF

J gene: TRBJ2-7
V gene: TRBV2
clone size: .
D gene: TRBD2
CDR3 DNA: TGTGCCAGCAGGCTAGGACTAGCGGGAGGCTACGAGCAGTACTTC
CDR3 protein: CASRLGLAGGYEQYF

J gene: TRBJ1-5
V gene: TRBV28
clone size: few
D gene: .
CDR3 DNA: TGTGCCAGCAGCCCGGTCCAGGGCTCACTTCACAATCAGCCCCAGCATTTT
CDR3 protein: CASSPVQGSLHNQPQHF

J gene: TRBJ2-3
V gene: TRBV12-3/TRBV12-4
clone size: .
D gene: TRBD2
CDR3 DNA: TGTGCCAGCAGTTTAAACCGGGGCGGGGGGGCGGCGCAGTATTTT
CDR3 protein: CASSLNRGGGAAQYF